Here is one TCR beta chain with its context. Its antigen remains unknown. TCRdb reanalysed the 5' RACE reads using MiXCR and keeps one entry per CDR3 protein. The sample lists hundreds of thousands of distinct CDR3 sequences, roughly 15% occurring once. The sample comes from a study of T-cell memory formation after mild COVID-19. As for the study in general: Most TCR clusters belonged to a single donor. Study-wide points: There was a balanced CD4/CD8 profile in clones contracting day 15 to 85, and later expanders leaned CD4+.

The receptor was isolated from a young man who had mild COVID-19 (a few samples of this study predate the infection). Cell type and time point are not known. The sequencing sample was made of PBMCs or a T cell subset sorted from them (not recorded which).

In nucleotides, the CDR3 is TGTGCTAGTGGCTCGGGACCCACCTCGAGCACAGATACGCAGTATTTT. Its translation: CASGSGPTSSTDTQYF. The V and J genes are TRBV12-5 and TRBJ2-3, with D perhaps matching TRBD1 or TRBD2 (5 bases each). CDR1 and CDR2 from the germline V gene are LGHNT and FRNRAP. V was pared by 6 bases and J by 0 bases, with 16 bases between. CDR3 size: 16 residues.